This T cell receptor beta chain originates from a study of cytomegalovirus exposure and HLA in healthy donors. The V gene's germline CDR1 is MNHNY and CDR2 SVGAGI (reference sequence). The length of the CDR3 is 15 residues. The V segment lost 2 bases and the J segment 7 bases; nucleotides outside the gene matches: 7. The PCR contained 60 Vbeta and 13 Jbeta primers. The method was immunoSEQ multiplex PCR; TCRdb's version includes in-frame clones alone and lacks a portion of them. The sample consists of under 200,000 clones, around 86% of them appearing once. Study-wide findings and caveats: Accurate prediction of most subjects' HLA-A and HLA-B alleles from TCR beta sequences was reported. TCR beta V segments were, for the most part, productive about 87% or about 30% of the time in an earlier analysis.

In the case of this clone: Its specificity is not known.

All donors participated as healthy donors of bone marrow. Donors were nominally healthy when sampled, though unrecorded immune exposures were likely. What was sequenced was PBMCs. This chain connects TRBV6-6 to TRBJ2-2; 7 bases line up with TRBD1. The TCR was taken from a human donor in good health. CDR3 amino acids: CASSYTGQIGGELFF. The CDR3 DNA is TGTGCCAGCAGTTACACGGGACAGATCGGCGGGGAGCTGTTTTTT.